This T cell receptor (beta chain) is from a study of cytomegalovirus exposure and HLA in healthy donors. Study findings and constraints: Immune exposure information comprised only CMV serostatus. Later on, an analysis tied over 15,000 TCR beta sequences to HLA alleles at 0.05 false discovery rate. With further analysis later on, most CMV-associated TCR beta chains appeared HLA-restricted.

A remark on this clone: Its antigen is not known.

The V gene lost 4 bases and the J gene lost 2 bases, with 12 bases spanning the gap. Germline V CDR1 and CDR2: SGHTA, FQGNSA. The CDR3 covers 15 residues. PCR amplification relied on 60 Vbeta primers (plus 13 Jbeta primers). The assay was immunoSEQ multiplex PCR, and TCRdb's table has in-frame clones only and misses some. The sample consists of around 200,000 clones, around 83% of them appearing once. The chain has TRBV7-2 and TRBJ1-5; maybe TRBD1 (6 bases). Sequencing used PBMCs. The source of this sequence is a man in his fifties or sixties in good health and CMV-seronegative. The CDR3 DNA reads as TGTGCCAGCAGCTCACAGGGATTTGGCAATCAGCCCCAGCATTTT. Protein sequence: CASSSQGFGNQPQHF. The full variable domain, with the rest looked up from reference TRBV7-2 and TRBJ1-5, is GAGVSQSPSNKVTEKGKDVELRCDPISGHTALYWYRQSLGQGLEFLIYFQGNSAPDKSGLPSDRFSAERTGGSVSTLTIQRTQQEDSAVYLCASSSQGFGNQPQHFGDGTRLSIL.